This is a list of T cell receptor beta chains from one sample in a study of beta chain features in type 1 diabetes. Sequenced by immunoSEQ multiplex PCR; TCRdb stores in-frame clones only, minus some. Of roughly 150,000 clones listed, 8.1% are singletons. The material sequenced was central memory CD4+ T cells from blood. These TCRs come from a man aged 18 to 29 in good health. CDR3s include the opening cysteine and the closing phenylalanine or tryptophan. The order of the fields is D gene, V gene, CDR3 length, J gene, clone size, CDR3 DNA, CDR3 protein. D genes are given only for firm matches. Expanded clones are given a class, and other clones once, few, many or no size at all.

NA	TRBV6-5	14	TRBJ2-7	few	TGTGCCAGCAGTTATATCAGGGAATCCCACGAGCAGTACTTC	CASSYIRESHEQYF
NA	TRBV30	13	TRBJ2-7	medium-sized	TGTGCCTGGAGTCGTCAGGGGTCCTACGAGCAGTACTTC	CAWSRQGSYEQYF
NA	TRBV7-3	14	TRBJ2-3	few	TGTGCCAGCAGCTTAAGGACAGCTGGGGATACGCAGTATTTT	CASSLRTAGDTQYF
NA	TRBV6-5	13	TRBJ1-5	NA	TGTGCCAGCAGTTACGGACGGGGACAGCCCCAGCATTTT	CASSYGRGQPQHF
NA	TRBV5-1	15	TRBJ1-5	NA	TGCGCCAGCAGCTTGGACGGGGGGAGCAATCAGCCCCAGCATTTT	CASSLDGGSNQPQHF
NA	TRBV19	14	TRBJ1-1	NA	TGTGCCAGTAGTATAGCTGGAAGACAGACCGAAGCTTTCTTT	CASSIAGRQTEAFF
NA	TRBV5-1	14	TRBJ1-6	NA	TGCGCCAGCTCCCGAGGAGAGGTCGATTCACCCCTCCACTTT	CASSRGEVDSPLHF
TRBD2	TRBV5-4	14	TRBJ2-7	few	TGTGCCAGCAGCCAAGATAGCGGGATGAGCGAGCAGTACTTC	CASSQDSGMSEQYF
TRBD1	TRBV7-8	17	TRBJ2-7	NA	TGTGCCAGCAGCTCACGGAGACTGACAGGGGGGGCTTACGAGCAGTACTTC	CASSSRRLTGGAYEQYF
TRBD1	TRBV7-9	14	TRBJ1-2	few	TGTGCCAGCAGCTTAGAGGCGGGACAGGGTGGCTACACCTTC	CASSLEAGQGGYTF
NA	TRBV23-1	17	TRBJ2-1	many	TGCGCCAGCACCAGTCTTCGACCGAGACAGTCCTACAATGAGCAGTTCTTC	CASTSLRPRQSYNEQFF
NA	TRBV5-4	15	TRBJ2-5	few	TGTGCCAGCAGCTCTTTAGACAGGACCCAAGAGACCCAGTACTTC	CASSSLDRTQETQYF
NA	TRBV30	14	TRBJ1-5	few	TGTGCCTGGAGTGGTGGGCAGCACAATCAGCCCCAGCATTTT	CAWSGGQHNQPQHF
TRBD1	TRBV18	15	TRBJ2-5	NA	TGTGCCAGCTCACCAAATAGGGACAGCAAAGAGACCCAGTACTTC	CASSPNRDSKETQYF
TRBD1	TRBV9	20	TRBJ2-2	few	TGTGCCAGCAGCCTGGGTCACAGGGGATTCCTCTCCCACAACACCGGGGAGCTGTTTTTT	CASSLGHRGFLSHNTGELFF
NA	TRBV7-2	13	TRBJ2-3	few	TGTGCCAGCAGCTTATCTACCACAGATACGCAGTATTTT	CASSLSTTDTQYF
NA	TRBV28	12	TRBJ1-5	few	TGTGCCAGCAGTTTACTCAATCAGCCCCAGCATTTT	CASSLLNQPQHF
NA	TRBV30	13	TRBJ1-5	NA	TGTGCCTGGAGTAGAGAGCCCAATCAGCCCCAGCATTTT	CAWSREPNQPQHF
NA	TRBV11-2	12	TRBJ2-7	few	TGTGCCAGCAGCTTAACTCAAGTCAAGCAGTACTTC	CASSLTQVKQYF